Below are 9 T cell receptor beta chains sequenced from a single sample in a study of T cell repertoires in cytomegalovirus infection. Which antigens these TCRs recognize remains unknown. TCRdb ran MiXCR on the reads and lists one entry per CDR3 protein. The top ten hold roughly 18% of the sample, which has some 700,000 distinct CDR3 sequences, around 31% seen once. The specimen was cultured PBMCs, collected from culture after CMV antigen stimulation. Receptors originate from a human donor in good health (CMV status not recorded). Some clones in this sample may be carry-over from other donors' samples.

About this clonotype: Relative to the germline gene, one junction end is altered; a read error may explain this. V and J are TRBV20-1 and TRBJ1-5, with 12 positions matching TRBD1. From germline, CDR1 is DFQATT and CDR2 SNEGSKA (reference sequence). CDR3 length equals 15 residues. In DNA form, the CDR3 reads TGCAGTGCTAGAGTAGGGACAGGGGGCAAGCAGCCCCAGCATTTT. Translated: CSARVGTGGKQPQHF.

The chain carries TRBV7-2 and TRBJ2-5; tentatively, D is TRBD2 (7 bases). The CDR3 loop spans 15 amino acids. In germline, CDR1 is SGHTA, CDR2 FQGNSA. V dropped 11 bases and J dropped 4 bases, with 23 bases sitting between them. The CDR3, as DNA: TGTGCCCGCCACGGGGGGCTAGCGGTCGTAGAGACCCAGTACTTC. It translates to CARHGGLAVVETQYF. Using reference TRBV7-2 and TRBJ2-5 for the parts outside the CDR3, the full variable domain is GAGVSQSPSNKVTEKGKDVELRCDPISGHTALYWYRQSLGQGLEFLIYFQGNSAPDKSGLPSDRFSAERTGGSVSTLTIQRTQQEDSAVYLCARHGGLAVVETQYFGPGTRLLVL.

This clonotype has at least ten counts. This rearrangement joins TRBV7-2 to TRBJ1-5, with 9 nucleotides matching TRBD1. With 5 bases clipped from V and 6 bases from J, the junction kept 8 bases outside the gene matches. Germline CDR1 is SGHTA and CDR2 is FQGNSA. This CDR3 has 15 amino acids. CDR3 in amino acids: CASSVEQGAGQPQHF. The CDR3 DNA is TGTGCCAGCAGCGTCGAACAGGGGGCTGGTCAGCCCCAGCATTTT.

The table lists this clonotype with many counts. In nucleotides, the CDR3 is TGTGCCAGCAGTTTACCCGAGGGACTAGCTCACGAGCAGTACTTC. Translated, it gives CASSLPEGLAHEQYF. The rearrangement joins TRBV28 to TRBJ2-7; 9 bases are a match to TRBD2. With 2 bases clipped from V and 5 bases from J, the junction kept 7 bases outside the gene matches. Germline V gene data show CDR1 as MDHEN and CDR2 as SYDVKM. The CDR3 covers 15 residues.

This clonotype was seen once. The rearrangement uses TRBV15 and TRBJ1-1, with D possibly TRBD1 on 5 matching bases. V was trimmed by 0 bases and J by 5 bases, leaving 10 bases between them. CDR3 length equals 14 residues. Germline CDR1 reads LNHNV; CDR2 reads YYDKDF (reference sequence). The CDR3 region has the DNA TGTGCCACCAGCAGAGACCAGGGTAGGACTGAAGCTTTCTTT. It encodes CATSRDQGRTEAFF.

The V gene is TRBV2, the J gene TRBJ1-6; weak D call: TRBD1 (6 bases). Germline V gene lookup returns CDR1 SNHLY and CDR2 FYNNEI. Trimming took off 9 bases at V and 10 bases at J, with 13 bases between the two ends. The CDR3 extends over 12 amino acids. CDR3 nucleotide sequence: TGTGCCAGTAGACAGGATCAATCACCCCTCCACTTT. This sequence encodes CASRQDQSPLHF.

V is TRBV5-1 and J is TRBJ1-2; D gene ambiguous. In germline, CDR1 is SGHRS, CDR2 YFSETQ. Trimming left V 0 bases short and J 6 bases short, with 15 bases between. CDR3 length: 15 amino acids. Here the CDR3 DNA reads TGCGCCAGCAGCTTGGCCGTCGGGATGAGAGATGGCTACACCTTC. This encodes CASSLAVGMRDGYTF.

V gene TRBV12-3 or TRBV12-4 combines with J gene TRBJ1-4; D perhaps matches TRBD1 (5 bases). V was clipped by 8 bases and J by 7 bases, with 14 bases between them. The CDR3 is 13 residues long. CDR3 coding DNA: TGTGCCAGCCTAGGGACCGAAGGTGAAAAACTGTTTTTT. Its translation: CASLGTEGEKLFF.

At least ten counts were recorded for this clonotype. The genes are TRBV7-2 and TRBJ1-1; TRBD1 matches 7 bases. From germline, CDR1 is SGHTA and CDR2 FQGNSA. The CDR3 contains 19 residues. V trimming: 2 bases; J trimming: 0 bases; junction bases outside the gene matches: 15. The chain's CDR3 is CASSLLGTANLTMNTEAFF. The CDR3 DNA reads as TGTGCCAGCAGCTTATTAGGGACAGCCAATTTGACCATGAACACTGAAGCTTTCTTT.